This is a list of T cell receptor beta chains from one sample in a study of radiation and T cells in renal cell carcinoma. Measured with immunoSEQ multiplex PCR; TCRdb has only the in-frame clones, and not every one. The repertoire holds about 140,000 clones, with roughly 80% as singletons. The sequenced sample was blood, obtained from a patient whose treatment included radiotherapy and nephrectomy. The receptors here all came from a woman aged 50 to 60 with renal cell carcinoma. CDR3s include the opening cysteine and the closing phenylalanine or tryptophan. A D gene is named only where the DNA matches it firmly. Rows give clone size only sometimes, using once, few, many, or a class for an expanded clone.

CASSGRLAGTYEQYF	TGTGCCAGCAGTGGGAGACTAGCGGGAACCTACGAGCAGTACTTC	TRBD2	TRBJ2-7	15	once	TRBV27
CATKEEGYEKLFF	TGTGCCACCAAGGAAGAAGGGTATGAAAAACTGTTTTTT	-	TRBJ1-4	13	once	TRBV15
CSAREGETQYF	TGCAGTGCTAGAGAGGGCGAGACCCAGTACTTC	-	TRBJ2-5	11	-	TRBV20-1
CASSKTISTQPQHF	TGTGCCAGCAGTAAAACTATCTCCACTCAGCCCCAGCATTTT	-	TRBJ1-5	14	-	TRBV6-5
CASSPAAGNNQPQHF	TGCGCCAGCAGCCCCGCGGCAGGAAACAATCAGCCCCAGCATTTT	-	TRBJ1-5	15	-	TRBV4-1
CASSRGASTEAFF	TGTGCCAGCAGCCGGGGGGCGAGCACTGAAGCTTTCTTT	-	TRBJ1-1	13	-	TRBV7-6
CASSEDRAGETQYF	TGCGCCAGCAGTGAGGACAGGGCCGGCGAGACCCAGTACTTC	TRBD1	TRBJ2-5	14	once	TRBV10-1
CASSGTSGANVLTF	TGTGCCAGCAGCGGCACCTCTGGGGCCAACGTCCTGACTTTC	-	TRBJ2-6	14	-	TRBV9
CASSQDGQGNQPQHF	TGTGCCAGCAGCCAAGATGGACAGGGGAATCAGCCCCAGCATTTT	TRBD1	TRBJ1-5	15	-	TRBV4-2
CATSRDRGIQYF	TGTGCCACCAGCAGAGATAGGGGCATTCAGTACTTC	-	TRBJ2-4	12	-	TRBV15
CASSTAQGGFYEQYF	TGTGCCAGTAGTACAGCGCAGGGAGGCTTCTACGAGCAGTACTTC	-	TRBJ2-7	15	-	TRBV19
CASSQEIATNEKLFF	TGCGCCAGCAGCCAAGAAATAGCAACTAATGAAAAACTGTTTTTT	-	TRBJ1-4	15	-	TRBV4-1
CASSKAPTGVTQPQHF	TGTGCCAGCAGCAAAGCCCCCACAGGGGTAACTCAGCCCCAGCATTTT	-	TRBJ1-5	16	-	TRBV21-1
CASSRNPGQGLDEQFF	TGCGCCAGCAGCCGTAACCCGGGACAGGGACTCGATGAGCAGTTCTTC	TRBD1	TRBJ2-1	16	-	TRBV5-1
CASSLVEGQGYTF	TGCGCCAGCAGCTTGGTGGAGGGTCAGGGCTACACCTTC	-	TRBJ1-2	13	-	TRBV5-1
CASSYGTESYTF	TGTGCCAGCAGTTACGGGACAGAGAGCTACACCTTC	TRBD1	TRBJ1-2	12	-	TRBV6-5
CASSLLGTEVNYGYTF	TGCGCCAGCAGCTTGTTGGGGACAGAAGTTAACTATGGCTACACCTTC	TRBD1	TRBJ1-2	16	-	TRBV5-1
CASSRGSGYSNQPQHF	TGTGCCAGCAGCCGAGGTTCCGGTTATAGCAATCAGCCCCAGCATTTT	-	TRBJ1-5	16	-	TRBV27
CSVLSGGETQYF	TGCAGCGTCCTTAGCGGGGGAGAGACCCAGTACTTC	TRBD2	TRBJ2-5	12	-	TRBV29-1
CASSMGRVQPQHF	TGTGCCAGTAGTATGGGCAGAGTACAGCCCCAGCATTTT	-	TRBJ1-5	13	few	TRBV19
CASSLGQGSTEAFF	TGTGCCAGCAGCTTAGGACAGGGGAGCACTGAAGCTTTCTTT	TRBD1	TRBJ1-1	14	-	TRBV11-2
CSVEPGNYGYTF	TGCAGCGTTGAGCCAGGCAACTATGGCTACACCTTC	-	TRBJ1-2	12	-	TRBV29-1
CASSLGSINGNQPQHF	TGCGCCAGCAGCTTGGGCAGCATAAACGGTAATCAGCCCCAGCATTTT	-	TRBJ1-5	16	-	TRBV5-1
CASSLGTGTTYEQYF	TGCGCCAGCAGCTTGGGGACAGGGACCACCTACGAGCAGTACTTC	TRBD1	TRBJ2-7	15	-	TRBV5-1
CASTSGRTTGELFF	TGTGCCAGCACTAGCGGGAGAACGACCGGGGAGCTGTTTTTT	TRBD2	TRBJ2-2	14	-	TRBV19
CASSQTRRSTDTQYF	TGTGCCAGCAGCCAGACGAGACGGAGCACAGATACGCAGTATTTT	-	TRBJ2-3	15	-	TRBV14
CASSQGLDTWNTEAFF	TGTGCCAGCAGCCAAGGATTAGACACCTGGAACACTGAAGCTTTCTTT	-	TRBJ1-1	16	few	TRBV14
CASSGTGVQETQYF	TGTGCCAGCAGCGGTACAGGGGTCCAAGAGACCCAGTACTTC	TRBD1	TRBJ2-5	14	-	TRBV5-6
CASSESGGAVNTEAFF	TGTGCCAGCAGTGAATCAGGGGGCGCGGTGAACACTGAAGCTTTCTTT	TRBD1	TRBJ1-1	16	-	TRBV6-1
CASSYHGQSYEQYF	TGTGCCAGCAGTTACCATGGACAGTCCTACGAGCAGTACTTC	-	TRBJ2-7	14	once	TRBV6-5
CASSSQVTEAFF	TGTGCCAGCAGCTCCCAGGTCACTGAAGCTTTCTTT	-	TRBJ1-1	12	-	TRBV5-5
CASSQEGAGGPDTQYF	TGTGCCAGCAGCCAAGAAGGAGCGGGAGGGCCGGATACGCAGTATTTT	TRBD2	TRBJ2-3	16	-	TRBV4-2
CASSSWGLSYEQYF	TGTGCCAGCAGTTCCTGGGGGCTTTCCTACGAGCAGTACTTC	-	TRBJ2-7	14	-	TRBV27
CASSPNGQSSYNEQFF	TGCGCCAGCAGCCCTAACGGGCAGAGCTCCTACAATGAGCAGTTCTTC	-	TRBJ2-1	16	-	TRBV5-1